A selection of T cell receptor beta chains follows, all from one sample in a study of vaccination and CD4 T cells after COVID-19. TCRdb independently ran MiXCR on the PCR reads; one entry per CDR3 protein. Counted here are about 25,000 distinct CDR3 sequences, less than 35% occurring once; the ten biggest clones make up under 8.5%. These receptors have no identified antigens. Here the sequenced sample was CD4+ T cells from blood, cultured in vitro, taken about 7 months after SARS-CoV-2 vaccination. The receptors were sampled from a human donor who had recovered from COVID-19. Both conserved end residues are part of each CDR3. Each record gives: V gene, clone size, J gene, D gene, CDR3 protein, CDR3 DNA. D genes are given only for firm matches. Size is omitted from some rows. Given values are once, few, many or a class for expanded clones.

TRBV7-9	few	TRBJ1-6	NA	CASRPAIPSRGSYNSPLHF	TGTGCCAGCAGGCCGGCCATTCCTTCCCGGGGCTCCTATAATTCACCCCTCCACTTT
TRBV6-2/TRBV6-3	few	TRBJ1-5	TRBD1	CASSPTGGRNQPQHF	TGTGCCAGCAGTCCGACAGGGGGCCGGAATCAGCCCCAGCATTTT
TRBV27	few	TRBJ2-7	NA	CASSLSGRYEQYF	TGTGCCAGCAGTTTATCTGGCCGTTACGAGCAGTACTTC
TRBV20-1	NA	TRBJ2-3	TRBD2	CSARLATSTDTQYF	TGCAGTGCTCGACTAGCGACTAGCACAGATACGCAGTATTTT
TRBV20-1	few	TRBJ2-7	NA	CSARDTGSHYEQYF	TGCAGTGCTAGAGATACGGGTAGTCACTACGAGCAGTACTTC
TRBV25-1	NA	TRBJ2-1	NA	CASRVVDEQFF	TGTGCCAGCAGGGTGGTGGATGAGCAGTTCTTC
TRBV27	NA	TRBJ2-7	NA	CASRPGWVNEQYF	TGTGCCAGCAGGCCCGGGTGGGTGAACGAGCAGTACTTC
TRBV20-1	NA	TRBJ2-5	TRBD2	CSAIRTSGIGETQYF	TGCAGTGCTATACGGACTAGCGGGATTGGAGAGACCCAGTACTTC
TRBV7-9	few	TRBJ2-5	NA	CASTWGRGETQYF	TGTGCCAGCACCTGGGGTAGGGGAGAGACCCAGTACTTC
TRBV28	few	TRBJ2-7	NA	CASTRDTTYEQYF	TGTGCCAGCACCCGGGACACCACCTACGAGCAGTACTTC
TRBV27	NA	TRBJ1-1	TRBD1	CASSPMGQGSTEAFF	TGTGCCAGCAGTCCGATGGGACAGGGGTCCACTGAAGCTTTCTTT
TRBV27	few	TRBJ1-6	NA	CASSYLLESTLHF	TGTGCCAGCAGCTACCTCCTCGAATCGACCCTCCACTTT
TRBV4-3	few	TRBJ1-6	NA	CASSQDAQGQDSPLHF	TGCGCCAGCAGCCAAGATGCCCAGGGGCAGGATTCACCCCTCCACTTT
TRBV2	NA	TRBJ2-5	NA	CASSFPETQYF	TGTGCCAGCAGTTTCCCGGAGACCCAGTACTTC
TRBV7-9	NA	TRBJ2-1	TRBD2	CASSFLPGLAGGYNEQFF	TGTGCCAGCAGCTTCTTACCGGGACTAGCGGGAGGGTACAATGAGCAGTTCTTC
TRBV18	NA	TRBJ1-5	TRBD1	CASSPGTGVSQPQHF	TGTGCCAGCTCCCCCGGGACAGGGGTAAGCCAGCCCCAGCATTTT
TRBV6-1	NA	TRBJ1-2	TRBD1	CASRTGGAGGYTF	TGTGCCAGCAGGACAGGGGGCGCGGGGGGCTACACCTTC
TRBV28	NA	TRBJ2-7	TRBD1	CASSLPGGGLTYEQYF	TGTGCCAGCAGTTTGCCAGGGGGCGGACTAACCTACGAGCAGTACTTC
TRBV4-2	NA	TRBJ2-4	TRBD2	CASSQAGLAGSNIQYF	TGTGCCAGCAGCCAAGCGGGACTAGCGGGATCGAACATTCAGTACTTC
TRBV20-1	NA	TRBJ2-7	TRBD1	CSAYNSGTGLDEQYF	TGCAGTGCTTACAATTCCGGGACAGGGCTCGACGAGCAGTACTTC
TRBV7-8	few	TRBJ2-1	NA	CASIQDRLASSYNEQFF	TGTGCCAGCATCCAAGATCGGTTGGCAAGCTCCTACAATGAGCAGTTCTTC
TRBV7-2	NA	TRBJ2-3	NA	CASQGGYTQYF	TGTGCCAGCCAGGGCGGCTATACGCAGTATTTT
TRBV7-3	NA	TRBJ2-7	NA	CASSLMAGDEQYF	TGTGCCAGCAGCTTAATGGCCGGCGACGAGCAGTACTTC
TRBV6-2/TRBV6-3	few	TRBJ1-2	TRBD1	CASRQGGRGPGYTF	TGTGCCAGCAGACAAGGGGGCAGGGGTCCTGGCTACACCTTC